The T cell receptor (beta chain) under discussion was sequenced for a study of control samples from healthy donors and cancer patients (TCRdb year 2020). Libraries were prepared through the immunoSEQ multiplex PCR assay. The table was pulled from immuneACCESS by TCRdb, which kept in-frame rearrangements only. Such tables lose some clones; where checked, under half of the loss comes from unresolved V genes, and the rest has no known cause. For this sample there are 95,000 to 130,000 clones; 88% appear just once. The top ten constitute approximately 2.2% of the sample. From the cysteine up to the phenylalanine, the CDR3 has a length of 16 residues. The entry retains the CDR3 DNA only, 48 bases that are in frame from base 1. The germline V gene (reference sequence) specifies SEHNR as CDR1 and FQNEAQ as CDR2. Relative to germline, V is missing 5 bases and J is missing 3 bases, with 9 bases of the junction outside any gene match.

Regarding this clone: No cognate antigen has been identified for it. Base quality data are lacking; no much larger clone is found one base away.

Sequenced material: blood. This clonotype was sampled from a woman between 65 and 79 years old in good health. The chain joins TRBV7-9 to TRBJ2-1, and TRBD2 matches 8 of the central bases. CDR3 sequence: CASSLRSGGNYNEQFF. In nucleotides, the sequence is TGTGCCAGCAGCCTACGGAGCGGGGGTAACTACAATGAGCAGTTCTTC.